This entry concerns a single T cell receptor beta chain. A read error may explain this, as a much larger clone is one base away. From germline, CDR1 is SGHVS and CDR2 FNYEAQ. CDR3 length: 15 amino acids. Time point given: patch test 1, 2 weeks after DPC sensitization. The treatment was: therapeutic diphenylcyclopropenone sensitization with weekly scalp DPC. These data are taken from a study of human T cells and chemical hapten exposure. From the RACE reads, TCRdb called clonotypes with MiXCR, one entry per CDR3 protein. Here the sample spans around 76,000 distinct CDR3 sequences, approximately 12% being singletons.

This chain joins TRBV7-6 and TRBJ2-1; D possibly corresponds to TRBD1 (5 bases). This clonotype was obtained from a woman aged 60-75 years with alopecia areata. Some clones in this sample may be carry-over from other donors' samples. The starting material was whole blood, obtained in connection with sensitization to the hapten diphenylcyclopropenone (DPC). The CDR3 DNA reads TGTGCCAGCAGCTTTAGACAGCAAGATTACAAAGAGCAGTTCTTC. This encodes CASSFRQQDYKEQFF.